A selection of T cell receptor beta chains follows, all from one sample in a study of beta chain features in type 1 diabetes. The data were produced by immunoSEQ multiplex PCR, yet TCRdb's version contains in-frame clones alone and is incomplete. The table includes some 350,000 clones, 13% detected once. What was sequenced was naive CD4+ T cells from blood. Receptor source: a woman between 18 and 30 years old with type 1 diabetes. The CDR3 runs from the conserved cysteine through the conserved F or W. A D gene is named only where the DNA matches it firmly. Clone size is stated in some rows and not others, as once, few, many or a class when expanded.

TRBV18	TRBJ2-5	few	.	16	CASSRFNTGLQETQYF	TGTGCCAGCTCACGGTTTAATACAGGCCTTCAAGAGACCCAGTACTTC
TRBV14	TRBJ2-1	.	TRBD2	15	CASSFQGRAYNEQFF	TGTGCCAGCAGCTTTCAAGGGAGGGCCTACAATGAGCAGTTCTTC
TRBV5-1	TRBJ2-7	.	TRBD1	15	CASSTRTGIPYEQYF	TGCGCCAGCAGCACCCGGACAGGGATCCCCTACGAGCAGTACTTC
TRBV7-9	TRBJ1-4	.	TRBD1	13	CASIRGQNEKLFF	TGTGCCAGCATCAGGGGGCAGAATGAAAAACTGTTTTTT
TRBV30	TRBJ2-7	.	TRBD1	12	CAWGDSSYEQYF	TGTGCCTGGGGGGACAGCTCCTACGAGCAGTACTTC
TRBV25-1	TRBJ2-3	.	TRBD1	15	CASSAGQGMTDTQYF	TGTGCCAGCAGTGCGGGACAGGGTATGACAGATACGCAGTATTTT
TRBV15	TRBJ2-3	.	TRBD2	17	CATSILKTSGIADTQYF	TGTGCCACCAGCATTTTAAAGACTAGCGGGATCGCAGATACGCAGTATTTT
TRBV7-9	TRBJ1-1	.	.	15	CASSSQGLMGTEAFF	TGTGCCAGCAGCTCTCAGGGTCTTATGGGCACTGAAGCTTTCTTT
TRBV7-3	TRBJ2-1	.	TRBD2	16	CASSLLGGPVYNEQFF	TGTGCCAGCAGCCTACTGGGAGGGCCCGTGTACAATGAGCAGTTCTTC
TRBV2	TRBJ1-2	few	TRBD1	16	CASTARHTGTGNGYTF	TGTGCCAGCACCGCCCGCCATACCGGGACAGGGAACGGCTACACCTTC
TRBV7-2	TRBJ2-6	.	.	16	CASRPKGHSGANVLTF	TGTGCCAGCAGACCAAAGGGGCACTCTGGGGCCAACGTCCTGACTTTC
TRBV4-3	TRBJ1-1	.	.	16	CASSLRYSAGITEAFF	TGCGCCAGCAGCCTCCGGTACAGCGCGGGGATCACTGAAGCTTTCTTT
TRBV7-2	TRBJ2-7	.	TRBD1	15	CASSHPNRGTHEQYF	TGTGCCAGCAGCCACCCGAACAGGGGGACGCACGAGCAGTACTTC
TRBV19	TRBJ2-7	.	TRBD1	16	CASSPRTGEGSYEQYF	TGTGCCAGTAGTCCCCGGACAGGAGAGGGCTCCTACGAGCAGTACTTC
TRBV2	TRBJ2-1	few	.	13	CASSEEVLGAQFF	TGTGCCAGCAGTGAAGAGGTACTAGGAGCACAGTTCTTC
TRBV18	TRBJ1-2	few	TRBD1	16	CASSPPGQGSAYGYTF	TGTGCCAGCTCACCCCCGGGACAGGGGTCGGCCTATGGCTACACCTTC
TRBV29-1	TRBJ1-2	few	.	10	CSVEEGIGTF	TGCAGCGTTGAGGAGGGGATCGGCACCTTC
TRBV5-1	TRBJ2-5	.	TRBD2	16	CASSLEWREGYETQYF	TGCGCCAGCAGCTTAGAATGGCGGGAGGGCTATGAGACCCAGTACTTC
TRBV28	TRBJ2-3	few	TRBD1	15	CASSPNRGSTDTQYF	TGTGCCAGCAGCCCTAACAGGGGGAGTACAGATACGCAGTATTTT
TRBV9	TRBJ1-1	once	TRBD1	16	CASSRGGYQGDTEAFF	TGTGCCAGCAGCAGGGGAGGTTACCAGGGGGACACTGAAGCTTTCTTT
TRBV6-1	TRBJ2-5	few	TRBD2	12	CAAREGRETQYF	TGTGCCGCCAGGGAGGGCCGCGAGACCCAGTACTTC
TRBV5-4	TRBJ1-2	.	TRBD1	14	CASSLVQGEWGYTF	TGTGCCAGCAGCTTGGTTCAGGGGGAGTGGGGCTACACCTTC
TRBV4-1	TRBJ1-3	.	.	13	CASSQDFRPRIYF	TGCGCCAGCAGCCAAGATTTCAGGCCACGGATATATTTT
TRBV9	TRBJ2-1	few	TRBD2	15	CASSVASGIHNEQFF	TGTGCCAGCAGCGTAGCCAGCGGGATCCACAATGAGCAGTTCTTC
TRBV30	TRBJ1-1	.	.	12	CAWAPVNTEAFF	TGTGCCTGGGCCCCAGTCAACACTGAAGCTTTCTTT
TRBV29-1	TRBJ1-3	few	.	12	CSVGSSGNTIYF	TGCAGCGTTGGCAGCTCTGGAAACACCATATATTTT
TRBV10-3	TRBJ1-1	.	.	11	CAISDYLEAFF	TGTGCCATCAGCGATTACTTAGAAGCTTTCTTT
TRBV6-5	TRBJ2-5	.	.	15	CASSYEGQGRKTQYF	TGTGCCAGCAGTTACGAAGGCCAGGGCAGGAAGACCCAGTACTTC
TRBV13	TRBJ2-2	once	.	14	CASSPPEAPGELFF	TGTGCCAGCAGCCCCCCGGAGGCGCCCGGGGAGCTGTTTTTT
TRBV11-3	TRBJ2-3	few	.	12	CASSPPADTQYF	TGTGCCAGCAGCCCTCCGGCAGATACGCAGTATTTT
TRBV25-1	TRBJ1-1	.	.	14	CASSDRPPSTEAFF	TGTGCCAGCAGTGACAGGCCCCCATCCACTGAAGCTTTCTTT
TRBV5-4	TRBJ2-2	few	TRBD2	16	CASSLAGGGSTGELFF	TGTGCCAGCAGCTTGGCCGGCGGGGGTTCAACCGGGGAGCTGTTTTTT
TRBV7-7	TRBJ2-1	.	TRBD1	15	CASSPGQGPDNEQFF	TGTGCCAGCAGCCCGGGACAGGGGCCTGACAATGAGCAGTTCTTC
TRBV7-9	TRBJ1-1	few	.	13	CASSPNPGTEAFF	TGTGCCAGCAGCCCCAACCCCGGCACTGAAGCTTTCTTT
TRBV14	TRBJ2-1	.	TRBD1	18	CASSQDIGTGASYNEQFF	TGTGCCAGCAGCCAAGACATTGGGACAGGGGCCTCCTACAATGAGCAGTTCTTC
TRBV7-8	TRBJ2-2	few	.	15	CASSLGDTNTGELFF	TGTGCCAGCAGCTTAGGGGACACCAACACCGGGGAGCTGTTTTTT
TRBV5-1	TRBJ2-1	.	.	15	CASSFSAGSLNEQFF	TGCGCCAGCAGCTTTAGTGCAGGTTCCTTAAATGAGCAGTTCTTC
TRBV5-1	TRBJ1-1	few	.	14	CASSSLTTNTEAFF	TGCGCCAGCAGCTCCTTAACAACGAACACTGAAGCTTTCTTT
TRBV5-4	TRBJ1-1	few	.	15	CASSSSGGLNTEAFF	TGTGCCAGCAGCTCCTCGGGGGGCTTGAACACTGAAGCTTTCTTT
TRBV19	TRBJ2-7	few	TRBD1	15	CASSNRDRGFYEQYF	TGTGCCAGTAGTAACCGGGACAGGGGGTTTTACGAGCAGTACTTC
TRBV11-2	TRBJ2-2	few	TRBD2	15	CASSFSGTNTGELFF	TGTGCCAGCAGCTTTAGCGGGACTAACACCGGGGAGCTGTTTTTT
TRBV4-3	TRBJ2-2	few	TRBD2	18	CASSQNAPSGANTGELFF	TGCGCCAGCAGCCAAAATGCCCCTAGCGGAGCGAACACCGGGGAGCTGTTTTTT
TRBV4-1	TRBJ2-3	few	.	16	CASSPDGGRYTDTQYF	TGCGCCAGCAGCCCCGACGGGGGGCGGTACACAGATACGCAGTATTTT
TRBV7-9	TRBJ1-1	few	.	15	CASSPRVGSNTEAFF	TGTGCCAGCAGCCCCCGTGTGGGGAGCAACACTGAAGCTTTCTTT
TRBV7-2	TRBJ2-1	.	TRBD2	15	CASSSRISGINEQFF	TGTGCCAGCAGCTCTCGTATTAGCGGGATCAATGAGCAGTTCTTC
TRBV7-2	TRBJ2-7	few	.	13	CASSPPGGGEQYF	TGTGCCAGCAGCCCCCCAGGGGGAGGCGAGCAGTACTTC
TRBV25-1	TRBJ2-5	few	.	14	CASSRPGSEETQYF	TGTGCCAGCAGTCGCCCGGGGTCCGAAGAGACCCAGTACTTC
TRBV5-4	TRBJ2-5	few	TRBD2	15	CASSLERGGGETQYF	TGTGCCAGCAGCTTGGAGCGGGGAGGTGGAGAGACCCAGTACTTC
TRBV5-4	TRBJ2-7	.	.	15	CASSTGPGAYYEQYF	TGTGCCAGCAGCACTGGACCGGGAGCATACTACGAGCAGTACTTC
TRBV11-2	TRBJ2-1	few	.	16	CASSLSAGPGYNEQFF	TGTGCCAGCAGCTTGAGCGCGGGGCCGGGGTACAATGAGCAGTTCTTC
TRBV14	TRBJ2-1	.	.	15	CASSQGKGRPNEQFF	TGTGCCAGCAGCCAAGGGAAGGGGCGGCCCAATGAGCAGTTCTTC
TRBV29-1	TRBJ2-3	few	.	13	CSGRGHSTDTQYF	TGCAGCGGGAGGGGGCATAGCACAGATACGCAGTATTTT